Listed below are T cell receptor beta chains from one sample, sequenced in a study of lymphopenia after photon versus proton radiotherapy. Clones were read by immunoSEQ multiplex PCR, and TCRdb kept only the in-frame ones, dropping some. The top ten clones hold roughly 2% of a sample with over 50,000 clones, 86% of them seen once. The sequences come from peripheral blood, collected from a patient treated with photon-based radiotherapy. Source of these receptors: a man in his forties or fifties with gastric cancer. Both conserved end residues are part of each CDR3. Each record gives: V gene, J gene, CDR3 protein.

v_call: TRBV4-2; j_call: TRBJ1-4; cdr3_aa: CASSHREKLFF
v_call: TRBV19; j_call: TRBJ2-7; cdr3_aa: CASRRQGSYEQYF
v_call: TRBV18; j_call: TRBJ2-3; cdr3_aa: CASSPPGRGTADTQYF
v_call: TRBV4-2; j_call: TRBJ2-7; cdr3_aa: CASSQAGDGGAFYEQYF
v_call: TRBV7-2; j_call: TRBJ2-2; cdr3_aa: CASSLLWGAGELFF
v_call: TRBV6-5; j_call: TRBJ2-1; cdr3_aa: CASRPLGGDEQFF
v_call: TRBV11-3; j_call: TRBJ2-1; cdr3_aa: CASSWRLGSYNEQFF
v_call: TRBV7-6; j_call: TRBJ1-3; cdr3_aa: CASSLAPGVSGNTIYF
v_call: TRBV5-1; j_call: TRBJ2-3; cdr3_aa: CASSFAGGSTDTQYF
v_call: TRBV6-6; j_call: TRBJ1-6; cdr3_aa: CASSYGEGALSPLHF
v_call: TRBV2; j_call: TRBJ1-1; cdr3_aa: CASSPQRGAGAFF
v_call: TRBV30; j_call: TRBJ1-5; cdr3_aa: CAWTGAGEGNQPQHF
v_call: TRBV7-9; j_call: TRBJ2-2; cdr3_aa: CASSLSTGELFF
v_call: TRBV4-2; j_call: TRBJ1-1; cdr3_aa: CASSQEPGQELEAFF
v_call: TRBV5-4; j_call: TRBJ2-5; cdr3_aa: CASSLGQSQETQYF
v_call: TRBV6-1; j_call: TRBJ2-1; cdr3_aa: CASSEAGGYNEQFF
v_call: TRBV19; j_call: TRBJ2-7; cdr3_aa: CASSTRGRQSLYEQYF
v_call: TRBV29-1; j_call: TRBJ1-2; cdr3_aa: CSGIRITGNYGYTF
v_call: TRBV19; j_call: TRBJ2-3; cdr3_aa: CASSIDAGASTDTQYF
v_call: TRBV7-3; j_call: TRBJ1-1; cdr3_aa: CASSLGTGGRAFF
v_call: TRBV7-9; j_call: TRBJ2-6; cdr3_aa: CASSLVGLGVLTF
v_call: TRBV5-1; j_call: TRBJ2-2; cdr3_aa: CASHAGTRGTGELFF
v_call: TRBV30; j_call: TRBJ2-2; cdr3_aa: CAWSPRGLNTGELFF
v_call: TRBV4-3; j_call: TRBJ1-3; cdr3_aa: CASSPDINSGNTIYF
v_call: TRBV27; j_call: TRBJ2-2; cdr3_aa: CASSHIGGANTGELFF
v_call: TRBV19; j_call: TRBJ2-5; cdr3_aa: CASSTRGGGKETQYF
v_call: TRBV4-2; j_call: TRBJ1-1; cdr3_aa: CASSQVGSEGKTEAFF
v_call: TRBV6-4; j_call: TRBJ1-2; cdr3_aa: CASSPRRFYGYTF
v_call: TRBV11-2; j_call: TRBJ1-2; cdr3_aa: CATTREEGGYTF
v_call: TRBV6-5; j_call: TRBJ2-1; cdr3_aa: CASSPQGFHNNEQFF
v_call: TRBV19; j_call: TRBJ1-1; cdr3_aa: CASSPHRDRGLNTEAFF
v_call: TRBV7-2; j_call: TRBJ2-1; cdr3_aa: CASSGGGGGHREQFF
v_call: TRBV6-5; j_call: TRBJ1-2; cdr3_aa: CASTDGGGTGYTF
v_call: TRBV7-9; j_call: TRBJ1-3; cdr3_aa: CASSSGHLSGNTIYF
v_call: TRBV6-5; j_call: TRBJ2-1; cdr3_aa: CASSSGLVYNEQFF
v_call: TRBV5-1; j_call: TRBJ1-6; cdr3_aa: CASSLNLQGANSPLHF
v_call: TRBV29-1; j_call: TRBJ2-1; cdr3_aa: CSVVWQGTYNEQFF
v_call: TRBV27; j_call: TRBJ1-1; cdr3_aa: CASSSREWGGSTEAFF
v_call: TRBV9; j_call: TRBJ2-2; cdr3_aa: CASSVNTGELFF
v_call: TRBV9; j_call: TRBJ2-1; cdr3_aa: CASSPWDESSSYNEQFF
v_call: TRBV30; j_call: TRBJ1-1; cdr3_aa: CAWSLGQNTEAFF
v_call: TRBV11-2; j_call: TRBJ2-4; cdr3_aa: CASSRDRGRRIENIQYF
v_call: TRBV19; j_call: TRBJ1-5; cdr3_aa: CASSLPLGAQPQHF